One sample yielded the 14 T cell receptor beta chains listed below, sequenced in a study of blood T cell repertoires in COVID-19. Data came from immunoSEQ multiplex PCR; TCRdb stores just in-frame clones and leaves some out. The profile covers some 120,000 clones, with about four fifths appearing a single time and over 9.5% taken by the ten largest. The sequencing sample was made of peripheral blood. The receptors were gathered from a man in his fifties or sixties with acute or convalescent COVID-19.

The chain has TRBV6-5 and TRBJ2-7, with 8 bases matching TRBD2. This CDR3 has 14 residues. Germline lookup yields CDR1 MNHEY and CDR2 SVGAGI. V dropped 7 bases and J dropped 2; count of bases not matched to a gene: 7. CDR3 DNA sequence: TGTGCCAGCAAAAAGACTAGCGCTACCTACGAGCAGTACTTC. Translating gives CASKKTSATYEQYF.

The chain has TRBV3-1 (or the pseudogene TRBV3-2) and TRBJ2-7, with 8 nucleotides matching TRBD1. CDR3 length: 14 residues. Germline lookup yields CDR1 LGHDT and CDR2 YNNKEL (reference sequence). Trimming removed 2 bases from V and 5 bases from J; junction bases left unmatched: 5. This chain's CDR3 is CASSQQGAINEQYF. As DNA, the CDR3 is TGTGCCAGCAGCCAACAGGGGGCAATCAACGAGCAGTACTTC.

The gene calls are TRBV30 and TRBJ2-2; D is possibly TRBD1 (6 bases). The CDR3 is 15 residues long. Germline lookup yields CDR1 GTSNPN and CDR2 SVGIG (reference sequence). V was shortened by 4 bases and J by 10 bases, with 22 bases between the two germline ends. DNA of the CDR3: TGTGCCTGGAACGGGAACTGGGCAGGGGTGAAGGAGCTGTTTTTT. Translated, it gives CAWNGNWAGVKELFF.

This clone was seen only a few times. V is TRBV4-2 and J is TRBJ1-5; no reliable D call. The CDR3 loop spans 15 amino acids. Germline V gives CDR1 LGHNA, CDR2 YNFKEQ. The ends were cut back, 0 bases at V and 7 bases at J, with 13 bases in the middle. CDR3 in DNA: TGTGCCAGCAGCCAAGAGAGCGGGCGAGGGCAGCCCCAGCATTTT. Translated: CASSQESGRGQPQHF.

In its sample, this clone was seen once. At the DNA level, this CDR3 is encoded by other sequences in the same sample as well. This rearrangement joins TRBV18 to TRBJ1-1; D not certain. In germline, CDR1 is KGHSH, CDR2 LQKENI. The length of the CDR3 is 13 residues. The V and J ends lost 1 base and 5 bases respectively, with 8 bases between them. This CDR3 is CASSPQGGTEAFF. The DNA for the CDR3 is TGTGCCAGCTCACCACAGGGAGGGACTGAAGCTTTCTTT.

Comment on this clone: Other nucleotide sequences from this sample produce the same CDR3. In DNA form, the CDR3 reads TGTGCCAGCAGTGAAATCGGGGGAGGCTACACCTTC. Translation: CASSEIGGGYTF. V gene TRBV2 combines with J gene TRBJ1-2; D may be TRBD1 (5 bases). CDR3 size: 12 residues. CDR1 and CDR2 from the germline V gene are SNHLY and FYNNEI. V was clipped by 2 bases and J by 8 bases, with 9 bases between them.

The V and J genes are TRBV7-2 and TRBJ2-1, with TRBD2 matching over 11 bases. In germline, CDR1 is SGHTA, CDR2 FQGNSA. This CDR3 spans 14 amino acids. With 6 bases clipped from V and 6 bases from J, the junction kept 4 bases outside the gene matches. CDR3 DNA: TGTGCCAGCAGACCAACTAGCGGGGGCAATGAGCAGTTCTTC. Its protein is CASRPTSGGNEQFF.

The chain has TRBV5-1 and TRBJ1-4; tentative D call: TRBD1 (6 bases). The CDR3 totals 14 residues. Germline loops: CDR1 SGHRS, CDR2 YFSETQ. Trimming took off 4 bases at V and 8 bases at J, with 15 bases between the two ends. CDR3 loop: CASSLQGSREKLFF. The CDR3 nucleotides are TGCGCCAGCAGCCTACAGGGCTCCCGGGAAAAACTGTTTTTT.

The V and J genes are TRBV3-1 (or the pseudogene TRBV3-2) and TRBJ1-1, with D unresolved. The V and J ends lost 3 bases and 1 base respectively, with 6 bases between them. CDR3 size: 13 residues. Germline V gene lookup returns CDR1 LGHDT and CDR2 YNNKEL (reference sequence). The CDR3 nucleotides read TGTGCCAGCAGCCAGGGAGGGAACACTGAAGCTTTCTTT. Translation: CASSQGGNTEAFF.

The chain has TRBV5-8 and TRBJ2-2; 11 bases line up with TRBD2. Losses at the gene ends were 1 base for V and 6 bases for J; bases not matched to a gene: 2. This CDR3 contains 15 residues. Germline V CDR1 and CDR2: SGHTS, YDEGEE. CDR3 sequence reads: CASSLKLAGAGELFF. CDR3 coding DNA: TGTGCCAGCAGCTTGAAACTAGCGGGAGCCGGGGAGCTGTTTTTT.

The chain has TRBV2 and TRBJ2-1; 9 bases match TRBD2. Trimming at V came to 7 bases and at J to 5 bases, leaving 12 bases not matched to a gene. The CDR3 totals 16 residues. Per the germline V gene, CDR1 is SNHLY and CDR2 is FYNNEI. CDR3 bases: TGTGCCAGCACCGACATGGGCGGGAGGGCCCACAATGAGCAGTTCTTC. Protein: CASTDMGGRAHNEQFF. Full variable domain (missing parts from reference TRBV2 and TRBJ2-1): EPEVTQTPSHQVTQMGQEVILRCVPISNHLYFYWYRQILGQKVEFLVSFYNNEISEKSEIFDDQFSVERPDGSNFTLKIRSTKLEDSAMYFCASTDMGGRAHNEQFFGPGTRLTVL.

The CDR3 region is CASSGQVDQPQHF. The CDR3 bases are TGTGCCAGCAGTGGCCAGGTCGATCAGCCCCAGCATTTT. The chain employs TRBV28 and TRBJ1-5; no firm D call. This CDR3 is 13 amino acids long. Germline CDR1 MDHEN, CDR2 SYDVKM. V was shortened by 5 bases and J by 5 bases, with 10 bases between the two germline ends.

The rearrangement links TRBV5-1 to TRBJ1-6, with D possibly being TRBD1 (6 bases). Germline CDR1 SGHRS, CDR2 YFSETQ. Trimming left V 0 bases short and J 6 bases short, with 10 bases between. The CDR3 has 15 residues. This CDR3 is CASSLVSGANSPLHF. Written as DNA, the CDR3 is TGCGCCAGCAGCTTGGTATCAGGGGCTAATTCACCCCTCCACTTT.

The chain joins TRBV15 to TRBJ2-3, with TRBD2 as a possible D gene (6 bases). This CDR3 contains 15 residues. Germline CDR1 and CDR2: LNHNV and YYDKDF (reference sequence). Trimming pared 0 bases from V and 8 bases from J, leaving 15 bases between. DNA of the CDR3: TGTGCCACCAGCAGAGATCTAGGGACTTTGGGTACGCAGTATTTT. Residues: CATSRDLGTLGTQYF. The full variable domain, with the rest looked up from reference TRBV15 and TRBJ2-3, is DAMVIQNPRYQVTQFGKPVTLSCSQTLNHNVMYWYQQKSSQAPKLLFHYYDKDFNNEADTPDNFQSRRPNTSFCFLDIRSPGLGDTAMYLCATSRDLGTLGTQYFGPGTRLTVL.